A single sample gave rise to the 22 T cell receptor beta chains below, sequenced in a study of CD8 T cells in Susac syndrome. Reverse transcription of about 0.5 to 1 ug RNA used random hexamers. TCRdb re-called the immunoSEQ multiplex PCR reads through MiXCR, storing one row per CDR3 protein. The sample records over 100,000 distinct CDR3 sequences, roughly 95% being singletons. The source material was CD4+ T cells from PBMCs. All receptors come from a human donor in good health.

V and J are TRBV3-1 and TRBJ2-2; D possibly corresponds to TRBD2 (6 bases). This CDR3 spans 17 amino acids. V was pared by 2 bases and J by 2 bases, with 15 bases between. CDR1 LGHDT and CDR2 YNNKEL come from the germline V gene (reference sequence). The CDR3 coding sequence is TGTGCCAGCAGCCAAATTGGTAGCGGAGCTAACACCGGGGAGCTGTTTTTT. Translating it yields CASSQIGSGANTGELFF.

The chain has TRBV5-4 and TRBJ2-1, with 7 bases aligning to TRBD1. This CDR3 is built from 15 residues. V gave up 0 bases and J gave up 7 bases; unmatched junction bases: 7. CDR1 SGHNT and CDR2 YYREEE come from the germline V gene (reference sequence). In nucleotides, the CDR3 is TGTGCCAGCAGCTTGGCCGGCAGGGGGAAAAATGAGCAGTTCTTC. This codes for CASSLAGRGKNEQFF.

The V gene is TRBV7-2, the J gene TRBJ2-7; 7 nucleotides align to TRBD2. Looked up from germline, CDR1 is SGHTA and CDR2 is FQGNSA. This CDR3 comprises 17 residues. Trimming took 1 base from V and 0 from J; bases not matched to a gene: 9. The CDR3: CASSLDLIRDYSYEQYF. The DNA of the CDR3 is TGTGCCAGCAGCTTAGATCTGATAAGGGACTACTCCTACGAGCAGTACTTC.

CDR3 in DNA: TGTGCCAGCAGCGCCCCCGCAGGGAGTGCCGGGACTGGGGCCAACGTCCTGACTTTC. Amino acid sequence: CASSAPAGSAGTGANVLTF. The rearrangement links TRBV9 to TRBJ2-6, with D tentatively TRBD1 or TRBD2 (5 bases each). CDR3 length: 19 amino acids. The V end was cut by 3 bases, the J end by 2 bases, with 21 bases between. In germline, CDR1 is SGDLS, CDR2 YYNGEE.

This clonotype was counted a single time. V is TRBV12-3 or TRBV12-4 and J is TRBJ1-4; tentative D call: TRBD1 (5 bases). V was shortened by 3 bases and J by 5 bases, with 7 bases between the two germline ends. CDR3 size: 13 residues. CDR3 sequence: CASSFGDNEKLFF. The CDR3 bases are TGTGCCAGCAGTTTTGGGGACAATGAAAAACTGTTTTTT.

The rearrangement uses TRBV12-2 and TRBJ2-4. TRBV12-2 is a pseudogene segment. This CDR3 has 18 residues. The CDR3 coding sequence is TGTGCAAGTCGCTTAGATTTCGGTCCGACATTAGCCAAAAACATTCAGTACTTC. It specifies CASRLDFGPTLAKNIQYF.

As DNA, the CDR3 is TGTGCCAGCGCCCCGGATGGACACACCGGGGAGCTGTTTTTT. Protein product: CASAPDGHTGELFF. The J gene is TRBJ2-2, the V gene TRBV7-9; D is uncertain. This CDR3 is 14 amino acids long. Trimming left V 8 bases short and J 3 bases short, with 13 bases between. Germline CDR1 and CDR2: SEHNR and FQNEAQ (reference sequence).

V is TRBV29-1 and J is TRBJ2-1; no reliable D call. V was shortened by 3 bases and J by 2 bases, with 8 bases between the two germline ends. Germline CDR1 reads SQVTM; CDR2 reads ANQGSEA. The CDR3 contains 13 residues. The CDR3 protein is CSVERVAYNEQFF. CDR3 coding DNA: TGCAGCGTTGAGAGAGTCGCCTACAATGAGCAGTTCTTC.

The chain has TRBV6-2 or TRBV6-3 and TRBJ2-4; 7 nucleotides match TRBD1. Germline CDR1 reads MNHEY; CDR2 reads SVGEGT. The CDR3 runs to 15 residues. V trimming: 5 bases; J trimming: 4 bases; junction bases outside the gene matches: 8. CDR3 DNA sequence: TGTGCCAGCAGTAACGAAGACAGGGTGAAAAACATTCAGTACTTC. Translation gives CASSNEDRVKNIQYF.

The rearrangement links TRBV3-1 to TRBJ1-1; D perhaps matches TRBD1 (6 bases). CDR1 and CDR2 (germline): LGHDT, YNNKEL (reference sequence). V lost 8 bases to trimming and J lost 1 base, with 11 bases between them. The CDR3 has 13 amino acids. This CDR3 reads CASSQGGNTEAFF. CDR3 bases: TGTGCCAGCTCACAGGGAGGGAACACTGAAGCTTTCTTT.

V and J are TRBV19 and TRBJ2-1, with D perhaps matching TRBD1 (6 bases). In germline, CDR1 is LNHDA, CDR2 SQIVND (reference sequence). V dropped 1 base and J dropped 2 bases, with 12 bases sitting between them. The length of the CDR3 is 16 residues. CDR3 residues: CASSIAAAGAYNEQFF. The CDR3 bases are TGTGCCAGTAGTATAGCGGCGGCAGGGGCCTACAATGAGCAGTTCTTC. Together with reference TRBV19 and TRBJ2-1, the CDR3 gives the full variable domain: DGGITQSPKYLFRKEGQNVTLSCEQNLNHDAMYWYRQDPGQGLRLIYYSQIVNDFQKGDIAEGYSVSREKKESFPLTVTSAQKNPTAFYLCASSIAAAGAYNEQFFGPGTRLTVL.

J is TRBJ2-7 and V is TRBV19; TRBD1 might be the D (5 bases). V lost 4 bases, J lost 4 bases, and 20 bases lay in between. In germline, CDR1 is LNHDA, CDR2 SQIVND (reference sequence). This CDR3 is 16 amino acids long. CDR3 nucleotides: TGTGCCAGTAGTAAAATCCAGGGTGGGGCGCCTTACGAGCAGTACTTC. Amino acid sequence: CASSKIQGGAPYEQYF.

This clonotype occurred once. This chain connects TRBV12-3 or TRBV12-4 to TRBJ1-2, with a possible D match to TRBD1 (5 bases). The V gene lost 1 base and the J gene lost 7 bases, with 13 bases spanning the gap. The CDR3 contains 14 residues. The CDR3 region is CASSLGQGASGYTF. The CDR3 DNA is TGTGCCAGCAGTTTAGGCCAGGGTGCCTCTGGCTACACCTTC.

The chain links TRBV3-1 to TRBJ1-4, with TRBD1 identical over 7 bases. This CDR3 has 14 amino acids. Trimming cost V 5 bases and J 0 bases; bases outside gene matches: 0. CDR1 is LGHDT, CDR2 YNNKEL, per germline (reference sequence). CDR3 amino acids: CASSGTATNEKLFF. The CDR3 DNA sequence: TGTGCCAGCAGCGGGACAGCAACTAATGAAAAACTGTTTTTT. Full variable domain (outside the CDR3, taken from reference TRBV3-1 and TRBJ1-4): DTAVSQTPKYLVTQMGNDKSIKCEQNLGHDTMYWYKQDSKKFLKIMFSYNNKELIINETVPNRFSPKSPDKAHLNLHINSLELGDSAVYFCASSGTATNEKLFFGSGTQLSVL.

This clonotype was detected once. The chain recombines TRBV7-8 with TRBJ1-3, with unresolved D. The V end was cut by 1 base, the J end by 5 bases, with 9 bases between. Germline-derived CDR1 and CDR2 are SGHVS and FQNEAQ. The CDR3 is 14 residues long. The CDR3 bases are TGTGCCAGCAGCTTAGACCCGTCCCGAAACACCATATATTTT. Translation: CASSLDPSRNTIYF. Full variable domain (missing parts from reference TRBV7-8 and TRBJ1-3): GAGVSQSPRYKVAKRGQDVALRCDPISGHVSLFWYQQALGQGPEFLTYFQNEAQLDKSGLPSDRFFAERPEGSVSTLKIQRTQQEDSAVYLCASSLDPSRNTIYFGEGSWLTVV.

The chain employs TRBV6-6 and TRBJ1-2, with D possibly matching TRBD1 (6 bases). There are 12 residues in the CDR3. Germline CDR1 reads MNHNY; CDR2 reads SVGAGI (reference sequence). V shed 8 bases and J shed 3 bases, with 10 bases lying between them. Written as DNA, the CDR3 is TGTGCCAGCGGACACAGGGACTATGGCTACACCTTC. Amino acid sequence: CASGHRDYGYTF.

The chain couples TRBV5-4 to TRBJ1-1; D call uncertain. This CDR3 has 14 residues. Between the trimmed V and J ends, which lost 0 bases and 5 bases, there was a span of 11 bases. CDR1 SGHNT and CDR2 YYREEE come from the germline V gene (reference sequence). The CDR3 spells CASSLDSDGTEAFF. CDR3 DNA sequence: TGTGCCAGCAGCTTGGACAGCGACGGGACTGAAGCTTTCTTT.

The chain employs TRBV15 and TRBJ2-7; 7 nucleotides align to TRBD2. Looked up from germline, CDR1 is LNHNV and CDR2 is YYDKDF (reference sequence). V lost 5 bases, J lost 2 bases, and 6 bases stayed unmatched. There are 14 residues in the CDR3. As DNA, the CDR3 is TGTGCCACCAGCCTTAAGGGGAGGGCCTACGAGCAGTACTTC. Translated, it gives CATSLKGRAYEQYF.

CDR3 coding DNA: TGTGCCAGCAGTTACCAAACCCTAGCGGGAGGGCCATCGAGCTCCTACAATGAGCAGTTCTTC. Its protein product is CASSYQTLAGGPSSSYNEQFF. This chain connects TRBV6-2 or TRBV6-3 to TRBJ2-1; 12 nucleotides line up with TRBD2. CDR3 length: 21 residues. Germline CDR1 reads MNHEY; CDR2 reads SVGEGT. The V gene end was trimmed by 2 bases and the J gene end by 0 bases; junction bases not matched to a gene: 14.

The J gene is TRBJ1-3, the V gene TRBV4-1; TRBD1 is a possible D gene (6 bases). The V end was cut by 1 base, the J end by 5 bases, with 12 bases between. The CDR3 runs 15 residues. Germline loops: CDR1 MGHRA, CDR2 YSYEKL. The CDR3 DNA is TGCGCCAGCAGCCAAGGTTTACAGGGTCGAAACACCATATATTTT. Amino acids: CASSQGLQGRNTIYF.

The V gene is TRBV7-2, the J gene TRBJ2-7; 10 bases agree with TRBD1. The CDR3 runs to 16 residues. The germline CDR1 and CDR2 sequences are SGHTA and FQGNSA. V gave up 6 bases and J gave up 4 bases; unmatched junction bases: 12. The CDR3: CASRTEARQGAYEQYF. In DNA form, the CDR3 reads TGTGCCAGCAGAACCGAAGCCCGACAGGGGGCATACGAGCAGTACTTC.

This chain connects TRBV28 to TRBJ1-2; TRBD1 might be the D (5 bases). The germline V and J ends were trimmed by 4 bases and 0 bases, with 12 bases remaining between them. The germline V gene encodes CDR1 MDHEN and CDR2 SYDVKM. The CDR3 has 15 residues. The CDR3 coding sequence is TGTGCCAGCAGTTCGGGACCGCTGTCTAACTATGGCTACACCTTC. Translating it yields CASSSGPLSNYGYTF.